This T cell receptor beta chain was captured in a study of shared clonotypes between healthy human individuals. Study-level findings and limits: What naive subsets generally showed was a larger estimated richness than memory subsets showed.

Comments on this clone: As yet, its antigen is unknown.

From CD4+ cells came CD45RA+ naive and CD45RA-negative memory subsets. The assay was immunoSEQ multiplex PCR, and TCRdb's table has in-frame clones only and misses some. In the table there are 2.3 million or so clones, over 85% of which are singletons. The CDR3 consists of 17 residues. The germline gives CDR1 SGHTA, CDR2 FQGNSA. The receptor was derived from a man between 18 and 29 years old in good health. Some clones in this sample may be carry-over from other donors' samples. The sample was naive CD4+ T cells from PBMCs. Subset meaning: CD45RA+ positively selected. The chain employs TRBV7-2 and TRBJ2-5; 9 nucleotides match TRBD2. The J call is doubtful: the DNA matches TRBJ2-7 better. The CDR3 here is CASSPQGGAGGLYEQYF. The CDR3 DNA reads as TGTGCCAGCAGCCCCCAAGGTGGGGCGGGAGGGTTATACGAGCAGTACTTC.